The 30 T cell receptor beta chains reported below all come from one sample, sequenced in a study of blood T cell repertoires in COVID-19. Data came from immunoSEQ multiplex PCR; TCRdb stores just in-frame clones and leaves some out. There are more than 300,000 clones in the sample; approximately 87% occur only once, and nearly 6.5% lies in the top ten. The sequencing input was peripheral blood. These TCRs come from a woman between 50 and 59 years old with COVID-19, enrolled during active disease.

The V and J genes are TRBV6-4 and TRBJ2-3; the match to TRBD2 covers 12 bases. V lost 6 bases and J lost 6; bases outside the gene matches: 7. Germline V lookup: CDR1 MRHNA, CDR2 SNTAGT. The CDR3 has 15 residues. The CDR3 DNA follows: TGTGCCAGCAGAAGACTAGCGGGAGATGGGGATACGCAGTATTTT. Its protein product is CASRRLAGDGDTQYF.

The chain combines TRBV6-1 with TRBJ2-6, with D possibly being TRBD2 (6 bases). Trimming cost V 6 bases and J 0 bases, with 18 bases left between them. The V gene's germline CDR1 is MNHNS and CDR2 SASEGT. The CDR3 is 18 amino acids. CDR3 coding DNA: TGTGCCAGCAGAGAATACGGGACTGACGACTCTGGGGCCAACGTCCTGACTTTC. Amino acids: CASREYGTDDSGANVLTF.

The genes are TRBV19 and TRBJ1-3; D might be TRBD1 (5 bases). This CDR3 comprises 14 residues. The V gene lost 5 bases and the J gene lost 0 bases, with 8 bases spanning the gap. Germline CDR1 reads LNHDA; CDR2 reads SQIVND (reference sequence). The CDR3 bases are TGTGCCAGTAGTCAGGGATCCTCTGGAAACACCATATATTTT. Its protein product is CASSQGSSGNTIYF.

This chain connects TRBV12-5 to TRBJ2-7; D gene unclear. This CDR3 has 11 amino acids. V was pared by 8 bases and J by 0 bases, with 5 bases between. CDR1 LGHNT and CDR2 FRNRAP come from the germline V gene. The CDR3 protein is CASSSSYEQYF. The CDR3 DNA sequence: TGTGCTAGTAGTAGCTCCTACGAGCAGTACTTC.

This clone was detected once. This chain links TRBV5-1 with TRBJ2-7; 9 bases agree with TRBD2. The CDR3 spans 14 residues. The germline V gene encodes CDR1 SGHRS and CDR2 YFSETQ. Germline trimming cut 1 base from V and 2 bases from J; bases unmatched to any gene: 1. Written as DNA, the CDR3 is TGCGCCAGCAGCTTGCCTAGCGGGACCTACGAGCAGTACTTC. As protein: CASSLPSGTYEQYF.

CDR3 sequence (DNA): TGTGCCACCAGTGGGATGACAGGGGGCGGCGAGACCCAGTACTTC. Its translation is CATSGMTGGGETQYF. V gene TRBV24-1 combines with J gene TRBJ2-5, with TRBD1 matching 10 bases. The germline V gene encodes CDR1 KGHDR and CDR2 SFDVKD. CDR3 length equals 15 residues. With V trimmed by 5 bases and J by 5 bases, 7 bases remained unmatched.

The gene calls are TRBV11-2 and TRBJ2-5; TRBD2 aligns across 9 bases. V lost 5 bases and J lost 1; bases outside the gene matches: 11. The CDR3 runs 17 residues. Per the germline V gene, CDR1 is SGHAT and CDR2 is FQNNGV. CDR3 nucleotides: TGTGCCAGCAGCCCCACAAGACTAGCGGAGTCCCAAGAGACCCAGTACTTC. Translation gives CASSPTRLAESQETQYF.

The J gene is TRBJ2-7, the V gene TRBV10-3; 9 bases are shared with TRBD2. Germline V gives CDR1 ENHRY, CDR2 SYGVKD. CDR3 size: 16 residues. The V and J ends lost 2 bases and 6 bases, in that order; junction bases with no gene match: 11. The CDR3 protein is CAISEGSGSDRVEQYF. In DNA form, the CDR3 reads TGTGCCATCAGTGAGGGTAGCGGGAGTGACAGAGTCGAGCAGTACTTC.

V is TRBV7-3 and J is TRBJ2-1, with 7 nucleotides matching TRBD2. From germline, CDR1 is SGHTA and CDR2 FQGTGA. This CDR3 spans 20 amino acids. The V gene end was trimmed by 5 bases and the J gene end by 6 bases; junction bases not matched to a gene: 25. Here the CDR3 DNA reads TGTGCCAGCAGCGGTTCTATTTCCGGGACTAACCTACGTCCTGGCAATGAGCAGTTCTTC. Translating it yields CASSGSISGTNLRPGNEQFF.

The V call is TRBV7-5, the J call TRBJ1-2; TRBD1 is the table's D call, not checked against the DNA. TRBV7-5 is an annotated pseudogene. The CDR3 consists of 18 residues. Here the CDR3 DNA reads TGTGTCAGAAGCCGAAGATTTGCACGACAGGGGGTATTCTATGGCTACACCTTC. Translated, it gives CVRSRRFARQGVFYGYTF.

The chain is built from TRBV11-1 and TRBJ2-1; unclear D gene. The CDR3 extends over 11 amino acids. V was cut by 4 bases and J by 8 bases, with 6 bases left in between. CDR1 and CDR2 from the germline V gene are SGHAT and FQDESV (reference sequence). The CDR3 bases are TGTGCCAGCAGCTCGGTTTATGAGCAGTTCTTC. The encoded protein is CASSSVYEQFF.

The chain couples TRBV2 to TRBJ2-5, with 11 nucleotides matching TRBD2. The CDR3 contains 14 residues. After removal of 4 bases from V and 4 bases from J, the junction contained 2 bases not matched to a gene. Looked up from germline, CDR1 is SNHLY and CDR2 is FYNNEI. Here the CDR3 reads CASSATSGRETQYF. For the CDR3, the DNA is TGTGCCAGCAGTGCTACTAGCGGGAGAGAGACCCAGTACTTC. The whole variable domain, remainder taken from reference TRBV2 and TRBJ2-5, is EPEVTQTPSHQVTQMGQEVILRCVPISNHLYFYWYRQILGQKVEFLVSFYNNEISEKSEIFDDQFSVERPDGSNFTLKIRSTKLEDSAMYFCASSATSGRETQYFGPGTRLLVL.

V is TRBV25-1 and J is TRBJ2-2; 11 positions match TRBD1. There are 14 residues in the CDR3. Germline values: CDR1 MGHDK, CDR2 SYGVNS. Trimming cost V 7 bases and J 3 bases; bases outside gene matches: 1. CDR3 bases: TGTGCCAGCAAGGGACAGGGGGACACCGGGGAGCTGTTTTTT. Translation: CASKGQGDTGELFF.

The chain joins TRBV6-1 to TRBJ1-1; D unresolved. This CDR3 has 14 residues. From germline, CDR1 is MNHNS and CDR2 SASEGT. Trimming took off 3 bases at V and 0 bases at J, with 8 bases between the two ends. The CDR3 DNA follows: TGTGCCAGCAGTGAGGTCAGGATGAACACTGAAGCTTTCTTT. Translating gives CASSEVRMNTEAFF.

The rearrangement uses TRBV11-2 and TRBJ1-3; 7 bases match TRBD1. CDR1 is SGHAT, CDR2 FQNNGV, per germline. The CDR3 is 17 residues long. V lost 5 bases to trimming and J lost 2 bases; unmatched junction nucleotides: 12. DNA of the CDR3: TGTGCCAGCAGCCCCGCAGGGGCAGGGGGACCTGGAAACACCATATATTTT. This translates into CASSPAGAGGPGNTIYF.

This clone was recorded a few times. The rearrangement joins TRBV6-6 to TRBJ2-5, with TRBD2 matching 8 bases. The V gene end was trimmed by 6 bases and the J gene end by 0 bases; junction bases not matched to a gene: 9. CDR3 size: 16 residues. Germline CDR1 is MNHNY and CDR2 is SVGAGI (reference sequence). The CDR3 region has the DNA TGTGCCAGCAGGCCGGGACTAGGCCTGTACCAAGAGACCCAGTACTTC. It encodes CASRPGLGLYQETQYF.

The chain couples TRBV30 to TRBJ2-1, with 10 bases aligning to TRBD2. This CDR3 has 18 amino acids. J lost 0 bases, V lost 0 bases, and 8 bases had no gene match. Germline V gene lookup returns CDR1 GTSNPN and CDR2 SVGIG (reference sequence). This chain's CDR3 is CAWSVSSGGQSSYNEQFF. The CDR3 coding sequence is TGTGCCTGGAGTGTATCTAGCGGGGGACAAAGCTCCTACAATGAGCAGTTCTTC.

The chain joins TRBV6-2 or TRBV6-3 to TRBJ2-7; TRBD1 is a possible D gene (6 bases). The CDR3 is 17 residues long. Germline CDR1 and CDR2: MNHEY and SVGEGT. V lost 4 bases and J 0 bases, leaving 19 bases between the germline ends. The CDR3 DNA follows: TGTGCCAGCAGTTCAATTATAGACAGGCTAAGCTCCTACGAGCAGTACTTC. This translates into CASSSIIDRLSSYEQYF.

As for this clone: The junction does not match germline at one end; this may be a read error. The V call is TRBV7-9, the J call TRBJ2-7; D is perhaps TRBD2 (5 bases). CDR1 SEHNR and CDR2 FQNEAQ come from the germline V gene (reference sequence). The CDR3 runs 13 residues. The CDR3: CASSPKSRWEPYF. CDR3 coding DNA: TGTGCCAGCAGCCCAAAGTCCAGATGGGAGCCGTACTTC. Using reference TRBV7-9 and TRBJ2-7 for the parts outside the CDR3, the full variable domain is DTGVSQNPRHKITKRGQNVTFRCDPISEHNRLYWYRQTLGQGPEFLTYFQNEAQLEKSRLLSDRFSAERPKGSFSTLEIQRTEQGDSAMYLCASSPKSRWEPYFGPGTRLTVT.

The V gene is TRBV30, the J gene TRBJ1-4; 7 bases are shared with TRBD1. The CDR3 is made up of 13 amino acids. CDR1 is GTSNPN and CDR2 is SVGIG in the germline V gene (reference sequence). V shed 0 bases and J 10 bases; nucleotides not matched to a gene: 5. As DNA, the CDR3 is TGTGCCTGGAGTGTCCAGGGGGGCGGAAAACTGTTTTTT. This codes for CAWSVQGGGKLFF.

This clone has a single count. The chain carries TRBV30 and TRBJ2-1; 10 positions agree with TRBD1. CDR1 is GTSNPN and CDR2 is SVGIG in the germline V gene (reference sequence). The junction had 3 bases not matched to a gene; V was cut back by 4 bases and J by 3 bases. The length of the CDR3 is 14 residues. CDR3 DNA sequence: TGTGCCTGGAACCGGGACAGGGGCTACAATGAGCAGTTCTTC. Translated, it gives CAWNRDRGYNEQFF.

V and J are TRBV2 and TRBJ1-1; no firm D call. Trimming stripped 4 bases from V and 3 bases from J, with 9 bases between. The CDR3 consists of 13 residues. Germline CDR1 is SNHLY and CDR2 is FYNNEI. This chain's CDR3 is CASSVERDTEAFF. The CDR3 DNA reads TGTGCCAGCAGTGTAGAGAGGGACACTGAAGCTTTCTTT.

This clone was found a few times. The chain has TRBV7-3 and TRBJ1-2; 7 bases align to TRBD1. The CDR3 covers 13 residues. Trimming at V came to 3 bases and at J to 4 bases, leaving 2 bases not matched to a gene. Germline V gene sequence: CDR1 SGHTA, CDR2 FQGTGA. The CDR3 loop is CASSFNRGYGYTF. CDR3 coding DNA: TGTGCCAGCAGCTTTAACAGGGGCTATGGCTACACCTTC.

The chain carries TRBV12-5 and TRBJ1-5; no clear D. Trimming removed 1 base at V and 1 base at J, with 11 bases between. CDR1 is LGHNT, CDR2 FRNRAP, per germline. There are 16 residues in the CDR3. The CDR3 loop is CASGLDPTVSNQPQHF. The CDR3, as DNA: TGTGCTAGTGGTTTGGACCCCACAGTGAGCAATCAGCCCCAGCATTTT.

The gene calls are TRBV19 and TRBJ1-2; 9 nucleotides line up with TRBD1. CDR1 is LNHDA and CDR2 is SQIVND in the germline V gene (reference sequence). This CDR3 contains 14 residues. V shed 7 bases and J 4 bases; nucleotides not matched to a gene: 7. DNA of the CDR3: TGTGCCAGTACAGGGACAGGGCTGATCTATGGCTACACCTTC. Its translation is CASTGTGLIYGYTF.

Only a few counts were recorded for this clone. The chain is built from TRBV3-1 (or the pseudogene TRBV3-2) and TRBJ1-1; the match to TRBD1 covers 7 bases. The CDR3 length is 15 residues. The trim removed 1 base at V and 0 bases at J, leaving 2 bases unmatched. CDR1 is LGHDT and CDR2 is YNNKEL in the germline V gene (reference sequence). The CDR3 nucleotides are TGTGCCAGCAGCCAAGTAGGGGGCATGAACACTGAAGCTTTCTTT. Protein: CASSQVGGMNTEAFF.

The gene calls are TRBV11-3 and TRBJ2-7; 7 bases line up with TRBD1. The J segment lost 3 bases and the V segment lost 2 bases, leaving 10 bases of the junction unmatched. Per the germline V gene, CDR1 is SGHNT and CDR2 is YENEEA. The CDR3 consists of 16 residues. The CDR3 spells CASSLSDRAYFYEQYF. CDR3 sequence (DNA): TGTGCCAGCAGCTTATCTGACAGGGCTTATTTCTACGAGCAGTACTTC.

The V gene is TRBV5-1, the J gene TRBJ1-1; 10 nucleotides line up with TRBD1. The CDR3 contains 17 residues. The V gene's germline CDR1 is SGHRS and CDR2 YFSETQ. With 5 bases clipped from V and 4 bases from J, the junction kept 14 bases outside the gene matches. CDR3 amino acids: CASSPRDRGAMSTEAFF. The CDR3 nucleotides read TGCGCCAGCAGTCCGCGGGACAGGGGAGCAATGAGCACTGAAGCTTTCTTT.

The chain uses TRBV7-8 and TRBJ1-1; possible D gene TRBD1, 6 bases. Trimming stripped 2 bases from V and 3 bases from J, with 13 bases between. In germline, CDR1 is SGHVS, CDR2 FQNEAQ. CDR3 size: 15 residues. The CDR3 is CASSLRGGADTEAFF. Here the CDR3 DNA reads TGTGCCAGCAGCTTACGTGGGGGGGCGGACACTGAAGCTTTCTTT.

DNA of the CDR3: TGCGCCAGCAGGCCACAGGTCTCTGGAAACACCATATATTTT. Protein product: CASRPQVSGNTIYF. The chain has TRBV5-1 and TRBJ1-3, with a possible D match to TRBD1 (5 bases). V lost 5 bases and J lost 0, with 9 bases in between. The CDR3 length is 14 residues. Germline CDR1 is SGHRS and CDR2 is YFSETQ.